Each of the 32 T cell receptor beta chains below was sequenced from the same sample in a study of molecular identifiers for immune sequencing clone quantification. TCRdb fed the PCR reads into MiXCR, producing one record per CDR3 protein. The profile covers around 470,000 distinct CDR3 sequences, with 20% to 25% appearing a single time and roughly 0.81% taken by the ten largest. The sample taken for sequencing was naive CD8+ T cells from blood, with Jurkat cell RNA spiked in. Subset described: FACS-sorted CD8+CD4-CCR7+CD45RA+ naive T cells. Every receptor here comes from a human donor in good health. Some libraries in this study had Jurkat cell RNA spiked in.

The rearrangement joins TRBV27 to TRBJ1-6, with D uncertain. There are 13 residues in the CDR3. Germline V gene sequence: CDR1 MNHEY, CDR2 SMNVEV (reference sequence). Trimming removed 2 bases at V and 10 bases at J, with 9 bases between. CDR3 nucleotides: TGTGCCAGCAGTTTAATGGCATACTCACCCCTCCACTTT. Residues: CASSLMAYSPLHF.

The chain links TRBV5-3 to TRBJ2-7; 7 nucleotides match TRBD2. TRBV5-3 is flagged as an ORF with uncertain function. V trimming: 8 bases; J trimming: 7 bases; junction bases outside the gene matches: 18. The CDR3 contains 15 residues. Here the CDR3 reads CASTEWVIRGLEQYF. The CDR3 DNA reads as TGTGCCAGCACCGAGTGGGTCATTCGGGGACTAGAGCAGTACTTC.

J is TRBJ2-4 and V is TRBV4-3, with D unclear. Germline loops: CDR1 LGHNA, CDR2 YSLEER. Trimming stripped 0 bases from V and 0 bases from J, with 12 bases between. The CDR3 is made up of 17 amino acids. CDR3: CASSQDYGSLAKNIQYF. CDR3 DNA: TGCGCCAGCAGCCAAGATTACGGATCTCTAGCCAAAAACATTCAGTACTTC.

V usage is TRBV30 and J usage is TRBJ1-3; no reliable D call. Germline lookup yields CDR1 GTSNPN and CDR2 SVGIG (reference sequence). The CDR3 sequence is 12 residues long. The V gene lost 4 bases and the J gene lost 1 base, with 5 bases spanning the gap. The CDR3 coding sequence is TGTGCCTGGATCGGGTCTGGAAACACCATATATTTT. As protein: CAWIGSGNTIYF.

This clonotype was observed a few times. The chain couples TRBV15 to TRBJ1-5, with TRBD1 identical over 7 bases. The V gene end was trimmed by 1 base and the J gene end by 6 bases; junction bases not matched to a gene: 6. The CDR3 has 15 residues. CDR1 and CDR2 (germline): LNHNV, YYDKDF (reference sequence). CDR3 amino acids: CATSRVGQGGQPQHF. In nucleotides, the CDR3 is TGTGCCACCAGCAGAGTTGGGCAGGGGGGTCAGCCCCAGCATTTT.

This clonotype was counted at least ten times. The rearrangement links TRBV2 to TRBJ1-1, with D perhaps matching TRBD1 (5 bases). Germline V gene lookup returns CDR1 SNHLY and CDR2 FYNNEI. The CDR3 length is 13 residues. Trimming took 8 bases from V and 2 from J, leaving 12 bases between them. The CDR3 coding sequence is TGTGCCAGCGAGGACACCGCAAACACTGAAGCTTTCTTT. Translation: CASEDTANTEAFF.

As regards this clonotype: This may come from a read error, since a much larger clone is one base off. The V call is TRBV6-5, the J call TRBJ2-5; D is possibly TRBD2 (5 bases). CDR1 and CDR2 from the germline V gene are MNHEY and SVGAGI. The CDR3 has 19 residues. Trimming shortened V by 1 base and J by 2 bases, and 23 bases separated the two germline ends. As DNA, the CDR3 is TGTGCCAGCAGTTACTACTACGGGCCCCTTGTAACGGGACAAGAGACCCAGTACTTC. Protein sequence: CASSYYYGPLVTGQETQYF.

V gene TRBV3-1 combines with J gene TRBJ2-7; 9 positions agree with TRBD1. The CDR3 runs to 16 residues. Trimming took 1 base from V and 5 from J; bases not matched to a gene: 9. The germline V gene has CDR1 LGHDT and CDR2 YNNKEL (reference sequence). The CDR3 sequence is CASSQAADRGYDEQYF. CDR3 in DNA: TGTGCCAGCAGCCAAGCCGCGGACAGGGGATACGACGAGCAGTACTTC.

Comments on this clonotype: A clone one base away is much larger, so this may be a read error. For the CDR3, the DNA is TGTACCAGCAGTTTAAGTTCCGGGACTAGCCGCAACGAGCAGTACTTC. Translating gives CTSSLSSGTSRNEQYF. The gene calls are TRBV28 and TRBJ2-7, with 9 bases lining up with TRBD2. The length of the CDR3 is 16 residues. Germline CDR1 and CDR2: MDHEN and SYDVKM.

This clonotype was found a few times. The rearrangement uses TRBV6-5 and TRBJ2-7, with 9 bases that match TRBD2. CDR3 length equals 18 residues. The V gene end was trimmed by 0 bases and the J gene end by 0 bases; junction bases not matched to a gene: 9. Germline V CDR1 and CDR2: MNHEY, SVGAGI. The CDR3 nucleotides read TGTGCCAGCAGTTACTCGAGGTTAGCGGGAGATCCCTCCTACGAGCAGTACTTC. Amino acids: CASSYSRLAGDPSYEQYF.

This clonotype was recorded many times. This rearrangement joins TRBV4-2 to TRBJ2-7; 8 nucleotides align to TRBD2. This CDR3 has 13 residues. V lost 5 bases and J lost 2; bases outside the gene matches: 2. CDR1 LGHNA and CDR2 YNFKEQ come from the germline V gene. CDR3 loop: CASSDSGAYEQYF. The CDR3 DNA reads as TGTGCCAGCAGCGATAGCGGGGCCTACGAGCAGTACTTC.

The sample holds many counts of this clonotype. V and J are TRBV12-3 or TRBV12-4 and TRBJ1-4; D perhaps matches TRBD1 (5 bases). This CDR3 is built from 13 residues. The V end lost 6 bases, the J end lost 8 bases, and 13 bases lay between the germline ends. The CDR3 sequence is CASRPGSEEKLFF. In nucleotides, the CDR3 is TGTGCCAGCAGGCCAGGGTCTGAGGAAAAACTGTTTTTT.

This clonotype showed up just a few times. V gene TRBV19 combines with J gene TRBJ2-3, with TRBD2 matching 7 bases. This CDR3 spans 13 amino acids. V gave up 10 bases and J gave up 2 bases; unmatched junction bases: 6. Germline CDR1 LNHDA, CDR2 SQIVND (reference sequence). The CDR3 DNA follows: TGTGCCACTCGAGCGGGATTCACAGATACGCAGTATTTT. Protein sequence: CATRAGFTDTQYF.

This clonotype was seen many times. This sequence joins TRBV7-9 and TRBJ1-5, with D possibly matching TRBD1 (6 bases). Germline V gives CDR1 SEHNR, CDR2 FQNEAQ (reference sequence). Trimming stripped 4 bases from V and 1 base from J, with 14 bases between. CDR3 length equals 16 residues. The CDR3 DNA reads TGTGCCAGCAGCTCCTATTTCGGACAGAGCAATCAGCCCCAGCATTTT. Its translation is CASSSYFGQSNQPQHF.

As concerns this clonotype: A much larger clone differs from this one at a single base, so this may be a read error. V and J are TRBV28 and TRBJ1-2; unclear D gene. The V end lost 4 bases, the J end lost 0 bases, and 9 bases lay between the germline ends. CDR1 is MDHEN, CDR2 SYDVKM, per germline. This CDR3 spans 14 amino acids. The CDR3 nucleotides are TGTGCCAGCAGTTCGGACGGAACTAACTATGGCTACACCTTC. This sequence encodes CASSSDGTNYGYTF.

This clonotype was seen more than once but under ten times. The rearrangement joins TRBV18 to TRBJ2-3; possibly TRBD2 for D (5 bases). V was trimmed by 3 bases and J by 6 bases, leaving 10 bases between them. The CDR3 extends over 13 amino acids. CDR1 KGHSH and CDR2 LQKENI come from the germline V gene. CDR3 region: CASSPYGDDTQYF. DNA for the CDR3: TGTGCCAGCTCACCCTACGGGGATGATACGCAGTATTTT.

This clonotype was recorded many times. This chain joins TRBV7-2 and TRBJ2-1; 10 nucleotides match TRBD2. Trimming took 2 bases from V and 5 from J; bases not matched to a gene: 6. The length of the CDR3 is 16 residues. The V gene's germline CDR1 is SGHTA and CDR2 FQGNSA. The CDR3 nucleotides read TGTGCCAGCAGCTTACTTAGCGGGGGGCTCCACAATGAGCAGTTCTTC. Translating gives CASSLLSGGLHNEQFF.

This clonotype was counted many times. CDR3 DNA: TGTGCCAGCAGCCTAGAAACCCCGGCAGACACAGATACGCAGTATTTT. Translating it yields CASSLETPADTDTQYF. The chain joins TRBV7-2 to TRBJ2-3; no clear D. Germline V gene lookup returns CDR1 SGHTA and CDR2 FQGNSA. This CDR3 has 16 amino acids. V was trimmed by 5 bases and J by 2 bases, leaving 17 bases between them.

V is TRBV7-8 and J is TRBJ1-1; a possible D gene is TRBD1 (5 bases). CDR1 and CDR2 from the germline V gene are SGHVS and FQNEAQ. The V gene lost 2 bases and the J gene lost 1 base, with 14 bases spanning the gap. The CDR3 length is 16 residues. The CDR3 reads CASSLLSGRTNTEAFF. In nucleotides, the CDR3 is TGTGCCAGCAGCTTATTGTCGGGACGGACGAACACTGAAGCTTTCTTT.

This clonotype was counted ten times or more. V usage is TRBV7-2 and J usage is TRBJ2-1; TRBD2 agrees at 13 bases. The CDR3 consists of 17 residues. Germline assignment: CDR1 SGHTA and CDR2 FQGNSA. J lost 3 bases, V lost 5 bases, and 7 bases had no gene match. CDR3 sequence (DNA): TGTGCCAGCAGCGAAGGACTAGCGGGAGTCATCTACAATGAGCAGTTCTTC. This translates into CASSEGLAGVIYNEQFF. Filled out from reference TRBV7-2 and TRBJ2-1, the complete variable domain reads GAGVSQSPSNKVTEKGKDVELRCDPISGHTALYWYRQSLGQGLEFLIYFQGNSAPDKSGLPSDRFSAERTGGSVSTLTIQRTQQEDSAVYLCASSEGLAGVIYNEQFFGPGTRLTVL.

The chain couples TRBV6-2 or TRBV6-3 to TRBJ1-1; D is undetermined. Germline V CDR1 and CDR2: MNHEY, SVGEGT. V was clipped by 2 bases and J by 0 bases, with 10 bases between them. CDR3 length: 15 residues. CDR3 nucleotide sequence: TGTGCCAGCAGTTACGATCCGGCACTGAACACTGAAGCTTTCTTT. This gives the protein CASSYDPALNTEAFF.

This clonotype appeared many times. CDR3 coding DNA: TGCGCCAGCAGCCGGATACTAGCGGGAGGAAGGAATGAGCAGTTCTTC. The encoded protein is CASSRILAGGRNEQFF. The chain recombines TRBV4-1 with TRBJ2-1; TRBD2 matches at 12 bases. The germline gives CDR1 MGHRA, CDR2 YSYEKL. The CDR3 has 16 residues. The ends lost 4 bases at V and 7 bases at J; junction bases unmatched: 8.

This clonotype has ten or more counts. V usage is TRBV4-1 and J usage is TRBJ1-2; D remains unclear. The CDR3 runs to 14 residues. With 0 bases removed from V and 2 bases from J, the gap between germline ends came to 7 bases. In germline, CDR1 is MGHRA, CDR2 YSYEKL. The CDR3 region is CASSQEMGNYGYTF. The CDR3 nucleotides read TGCGCCAGCAGCCAAGAAATGGGGAACTATGGCTACACCTTC.

This clonotype was picked up a small number of times. V and J are TRBV7-9 and TRBJ2-3, with a weak D call TRBD1 (5 bases). The V end lost 4 bases, the J end lost 2 bases, and 19 bases lay between the germline ends. CDR1 SEHNR and CDR2 FQNEAQ come from the germline V gene (reference sequence). The CDR3 is 17 amino acids. CDR3 in amino acids: CASSSRTPVLDTDTQYF. The CDR3 nucleotides are TGTGCCAGCAGCTCCCGGACACCAGTCTTAGACACAGATACGCAGTATTTT.

This clonotype has at least ten counts. The rearrangement uses TRBV7-2 and TRBJ1-6; D uncertain. The germline CDR1 and CDR2 sequences are SGHTA and FQGNSA. V shed 5 bases and J shed 6 bases, with 8 bases lying between them. This CDR3 contains 13 residues. The CDR3 DNA is TGTGCCAGCAGCCCCTTAAGTAATTCACCCCTCCACTTT. Amino acid sequence: CASSPLSNSPLHF.

A note on this clonotype: Germline is not matched at one junction end, which may reflect a read error. The rearrangement links TRBV13 to TRBJ1-3; no clear D. CDR1 is PRHDT and CDR2 is FYEKMQ in the germline V gene (reference sequence). The CDR3 spans 16 residues. In DNA, the CDR3 is TGTGCCAGCAGCCAGACGGTGGCCCCCGGGGAAAACGCCATATATTTT. It yields the protein CASSQTVAPGENAIYF.

This clonotype was seen a single time. The rearrangement uses TRBV6-1 and TRBJ1-2; D gene unclear. CDR3 length equals 14 residues. Trimming pared 11 bases from V and 4 bases from J, leaving 20 bases between. From germline, CDR1 is MNHNS and CDR2 SASEGT. The CDR3 reads CAAFRVGGIYGYTF. The CDR3 region has the DNA TGTGCCGCTTTCCGAGTGGGCGGAATCTATGGCTACACCTTC.

Remarks on this clonotype: A single base separates this from a much larger clone, so it may be a read error. The genes are TRBV6-2 or TRBV6-3 and TRBJ2-3; D remains unclear. The CDR3 consists of 11 residues. In germline, CDR1 is MNHEY, CDR2 SVGEGT. The CDR3 sequence is CASSYPDTRYF. As DNA, the CDR3 is TGTGCCAGCAGTTACCCAGATACGCGGTATTTT.

This clonotype has a count of ten or more. This chain connects TRBV27 to TRBJ2-7; 13 bases are a match to TRBD2. The CDR3 extends over 13 amino acids. The germline V gene encodes CDR1 MNHEY and CDR2 SMNVEV (reference sequence). The V gene end was trimmed by 5 bases and the J gene end by 7 bases; junction bases not matched to a gene: 2. For the CDR3, the DNA is TGTGCCAGCAGTGGACTAGCGGGGGCTGAGCAGTACTTC. The encoded protein is CASSGLAGAEQYF.

This clonotype appeared many times. The chain has TRBV29-1 and TRBJ2-1; D might be TRBD1 (5 bases). Germline CDR1 is SQVTM and CDR2 is ANQGSEA. V lost 3 bases and J 6 bases, leaving 9 bases between the germline ends. CDR3 size: 12 residues. CDR3 DNA: TGCAGCGTTGAGAGGCAGGGCAATGAGCAGTTCTTC. Its translation: CSVERQGNEQFF.

This clonotype has a handful of counts. This chain connects TRBV28 to TRBJ1-2; the D gene is possibly TRBD1 (6 bases). The CDR3 consists of 18 residues. Germline lookup yields CDR1 MDHEN and CDR2 SYDVKM. V lost 1 base, J lost 1 base, and 19 bases lay in between. CDR3 bases: TGTGCCAGCAGTTTATCGGAGAAATACAGGGCTCGTAACTATGGCTACACCTTC. Translating gives CASSLSEKYRARNYGYTF.

A few counts support this clonotype. This rearrangement joins TRBV4-2 to TRBJ2-7; 9 bases fit TRBD1. Germline V gene data show CDR1 as LGHNA and CDR2 as YNFKEQ. Trimming removed 1 base from V and 6 bases from J; junction bases left unmatched: 1. This CDR3 has 13 amino acids. Here the CDR3 reads CASSQGTGVEQYF. CDR3 bases: TGTGCCAGCAGCCAAGGGACAGGGGTCGAGCAGTACTTC.